This is a list of T cell receptor beta chains from one sample in a study of CD8+ T cells in alopecia areata. Clones were sequenced by immunoSEQ multiplex PCR, and TCRdb holds only the in-frame ones, with some missing. The sample records about 100,000 clones, roughly 64% being singletons. Sequencing was done on a sample of CD8+ T cells sorted from blood. All receptors derive from a human donor in good health. Both conserved end residues are part of each CDR3. Each record gives: D gene, V gene, J gene, clone size, CDR3 protein. D genes are given only for firm matches. A clone size is listed for some rows: how often the clone was seen (once, few, many), or a class if it is expanded.

>-|TRBV5-6|TRBJ1-5|-
CASSSGYSNQPQHF
>-|TRBV5-6|TRBJ1-1|-
CASSLGLGAEAFF
>-|TRBV25-1|TRBJ2-7|few
CASSDLGPYEQYF
>-|TRBV28|TRBJ1-5|few
CASSSGPQHF
>TRBD1|TRBV28|TRBJ2-7|few
CASSLRQGSYEQYF
>-|TRBV5-6|TRBJ1-5|-
CASSLGTGYQPQHF
>-|TRBV5-6|TRBJ2-1|few
CASSYYRAAYNEQFF
>TRBD1|TRBV13|TRBJ1-1|-
CASSLGGTGTEAFF
>-|TRBV7-8|TRBJ1-5|-
CASSLAGGGNQPQHF
>-|TRBV7-8|TRBJ2-1|-
CASSPRTRLSSYNEQFF
>TRBD1|TRBV28|TRBJ2-7|few
CASSFSGTGSDEQYF
>-|TRBV4-3|TRBJ1-6|once
CASSQEEGNSPLHF
>-|TRBV6-1|TRBJ2-7|-
CASSEAYGGYEQYF
>TRBD1|TRBV13|TRBJ1-1|-
CASSAQGAVTEAFF
>-|TRBV5-1|TRBJ2-3|-
CASSTWVLSSTDTQYF
>-|TRBV5-1|TRBJ1-1|-
CASSLAGLGTEAFF
>-|TRBV20-1|TRBJ2-1|few
CSAPAGSEQFF
>TRBD2|TRBV4-1|TRBJ2-5|-
CASSQDQRGETQYF
>-|TRBV5-6|TRBJ1-1|-
CASSRVDRFSEAFF
>TRBD1|TRBV5-1|TRBJ2-2|-
CASNSEGTGGTGELFF
>-|TRBV6-5|TRBJ2-3|once
CASSLGQSTDTQYF
>-|TRBV5-1|TRBJ2-1|-
CASSPGTDYTRNEQFF
>-|TRBV29-1|TRBJ2-7|-
CSVLTGGGYEQYF
>-|TRBV7-9|TRBJ1-1|-
CASSLGGLNTEAFF
>-|TRBV6-6|TRBJ1-6|-
CASSYAQGSSPLHF
>TRBD2|TRBV29-1|TRBJ2-3|-
CSGKGIAGPGDTQYF
>-|TRBV5-6|TRBJ2-3|-
CASSLGGASTDTQYF
>TRBD1|TRBV5-6|TRBJ2-7|few
CASSWDRSYEQYF
>-|TRBV13|TRBJ1-2|few
CASTFRETSNYGYTF
>-|TRBV5-6|TRBJ1-5|few
CASSQPPRTENQPQHF
>TRBD1|TRBV13|TRBJ1-2|-
CASSLGQGVGGYTF
>TRBD1|TRBV10-3|TRBJ1-1|-
CATGTGEGNTEAFF
>-|TRBV9|TRBJ2-7|-
CASSVDPGSYEQYF
>TRBD1|TRBV4-2|TRBJ2-3|-
CASSQWDSLAGDTQYF
>-|TRBV19|TRBJ1-5|once
CASSIVGGYSNQPQHF
>-|TRBV7-9|TRBJ2-7|-
CASSPSRGGYEQYF
>-|TRBV19|TRBJ2-2|-
CASRPGLYTGELFF
>TRBD2|TRBV30|TRBJ2-3|-
CAWSRGVSTDTQYF
>-|TRBV5-8|TRBJ1-6|-
CASSLIIRTVSNSPLHF
>TRBD2|TRBV7-6|TRBJ2-5|-
CASSLSPYGSPASGGETQYF
>TRBD1|TRBV4-1|TRBJ2-7|-
CASSQTTGGNYEQYF